This T cell receptor (beta chain) originates from a study of shared clonotypes between healthy human individuals (dated by TCRdb to the early 2020s). A note on the overall study: A couple of women and a few men aged 18 to 49 years were included in the cohort. Per donor, three plates each were used for CD4 naive and CD4 memory, two for CD8 naive, and one for CD8 memory. To estimate repertoire size and how much clonotype sharing occurs between individuals, the study deeply sequenced the blood TCR repertoires of a handful of healthy adults. Libraries were prepared and TCR repertoires were sequenced by different laboratories using diverse techniques, in order to increase sequencing depth and limit assay-specific biases. Leukapheresis yielded between about 0.9 and 8.9 billion PBMCs per donor.

Study-wide findings and limitations: Pairwise subsampling indicated that sequencing depth was expected to affect the degree of clonotype sharing among donors. The small number of donors limited the genetic and exposure-history diversity represented. Compared with non-shared clonotypes, clonotypes shared by all four sorted-subset donors had higher generation probabilities. Naive subsets generally had larger estimated clonotype richness than memory subsets. About 5% of naive CD4, more than 3% of naive CD8, roughly 2.4% of memory CD4, and 0.35% to 0.4% of memory CD8 clonotypes were shared across several donors. Even with the large sequencing depth, rarefaction of the sorted-subset datasets indicated that sequencing was incomplete. Only blood was sampled, and tissue TCR repertoires likely differ from those in blood.

CD8 naive samples were obtained by positive selection for CCR7 among CD45RO-negative cells, yielding a CD45RA+CCR7+ population from which TemRA cells were excluded. Donors were healthy HIV-negative adults with no recently reported acute infections or vaccinations. Every donor was a Caucasian adult living in Nashville, Tennessee, USA. Blood was obtained by leukapheresis, after which PBMCs were separated by Ficoll-Histopaque density gradient centrifugation and cryopreserved in liquid nitrogen vapor phase. Analytical flow cytometry was used to check the purity and quantity of each magnetically sorted T cell population. Genomic DNA was isolated from each sorted fraction and quantified by UV absorbance on a Nanodrop 2000c. The germline V gene (reference sequence) gives CDR1 as MNHEY and CDR2 as SMNVEV. V and J are truncated by 0 bases and 0 bases respectively, leaving an intervening sequence of 9 bases. The CDR3, cysteine through phenylalanine, is 17 amino acids long. Just the 51-base CDR3 DNA is kept, in frame starting at base 1.

Points on this clone: Its binding antigen is unknown. It has no much larger one-base neighbor in the sample; base qualities were not kept.

Using the deep immunoSEQ assay, multiplex PCR amplified TCR CDR3 regions from genomic DNA. Genomic DNA extracted from each cell subset was distributed evenly over all wells of several immunoSEQ 96-well plates, and each plate served as one replicate. For sorted subsets, approximately 190 ng genomic DNA, equal to 30,000 or so T cell genomes, was loaded into each replicate PCR. Purified libraries were quantified with a Qubit 3.0 fluorometer, sized on a Bioanalyzer 2100, and re-quantified with the KAPA Library Quantification kit. Every immunoSEQ 96-well plate was sequenced on a dedicated single-read 150-cycle Illumina NextSeq 550 flow cell. Regarding the original processing steps: Because the immunoSEQ output included only junctional sequences and no quality scores, the filtering could not be the same as the filtering used for full-length reads. Sequences were annotated with PyIR, a Python wrapper for IgBLAST v1.9, using IMGT germline references to assign V/J genes and CDR3. Reads with weak V/J assignments (E-value above 1e-6), missing CDR3, stop codons, out-of-frame junctions, or ambiguous translated residues were removed. A V3J clonotype was defined by an identical inferred V gene, J gene, and CDR3 amino acid sequence. The percentage overlap between two repertoires was calculated by dividing the number of shared unique clonotypes by the size of the smaller repertoire. Richness of each repertoire was evaluated using RTK rarefaction, the Chao1 estimator, and Recon v2.1 estimates of unobserved clonotypes. Generation probabilities were computed with OLGA for all TCRbeta clonotypes obtained by the gDNA method from several donors. This is the immuneACCESS table as TCRdb keeps it, with only in-frame sequences that have V and J called. A part of the clones is gone; compared with another copy, unresolved V genes explain less than half, and the rest is unexplained. V, J and clone size are taken as reported in that table, and D and trimming were inferred from the DNA itself. The sample contains about 2.1 million clones, 80% to 95% of them found a single time. The leading ten clones occupy roughly 1.7% of the sample.

This receptor was identified in a man younger than 35 in good health. Some clones in this sample may be carry-over from other donors' samples. The V gene is TRBV27 and the J gene is TRBJ1-6; the D gene remains uncertain. The sequencing input was naive CD8+ T cells from PBMCs. In the paper's terms, the cell subset or site label means: CD45RA+CCR7+. The DNA sequence reads TGTGCCAGCAGTTTATCCGTACCGAGCTCCTATAATTCACCCCTCCACTTT. This codes for CASSLSVPSSYNSPLHF.